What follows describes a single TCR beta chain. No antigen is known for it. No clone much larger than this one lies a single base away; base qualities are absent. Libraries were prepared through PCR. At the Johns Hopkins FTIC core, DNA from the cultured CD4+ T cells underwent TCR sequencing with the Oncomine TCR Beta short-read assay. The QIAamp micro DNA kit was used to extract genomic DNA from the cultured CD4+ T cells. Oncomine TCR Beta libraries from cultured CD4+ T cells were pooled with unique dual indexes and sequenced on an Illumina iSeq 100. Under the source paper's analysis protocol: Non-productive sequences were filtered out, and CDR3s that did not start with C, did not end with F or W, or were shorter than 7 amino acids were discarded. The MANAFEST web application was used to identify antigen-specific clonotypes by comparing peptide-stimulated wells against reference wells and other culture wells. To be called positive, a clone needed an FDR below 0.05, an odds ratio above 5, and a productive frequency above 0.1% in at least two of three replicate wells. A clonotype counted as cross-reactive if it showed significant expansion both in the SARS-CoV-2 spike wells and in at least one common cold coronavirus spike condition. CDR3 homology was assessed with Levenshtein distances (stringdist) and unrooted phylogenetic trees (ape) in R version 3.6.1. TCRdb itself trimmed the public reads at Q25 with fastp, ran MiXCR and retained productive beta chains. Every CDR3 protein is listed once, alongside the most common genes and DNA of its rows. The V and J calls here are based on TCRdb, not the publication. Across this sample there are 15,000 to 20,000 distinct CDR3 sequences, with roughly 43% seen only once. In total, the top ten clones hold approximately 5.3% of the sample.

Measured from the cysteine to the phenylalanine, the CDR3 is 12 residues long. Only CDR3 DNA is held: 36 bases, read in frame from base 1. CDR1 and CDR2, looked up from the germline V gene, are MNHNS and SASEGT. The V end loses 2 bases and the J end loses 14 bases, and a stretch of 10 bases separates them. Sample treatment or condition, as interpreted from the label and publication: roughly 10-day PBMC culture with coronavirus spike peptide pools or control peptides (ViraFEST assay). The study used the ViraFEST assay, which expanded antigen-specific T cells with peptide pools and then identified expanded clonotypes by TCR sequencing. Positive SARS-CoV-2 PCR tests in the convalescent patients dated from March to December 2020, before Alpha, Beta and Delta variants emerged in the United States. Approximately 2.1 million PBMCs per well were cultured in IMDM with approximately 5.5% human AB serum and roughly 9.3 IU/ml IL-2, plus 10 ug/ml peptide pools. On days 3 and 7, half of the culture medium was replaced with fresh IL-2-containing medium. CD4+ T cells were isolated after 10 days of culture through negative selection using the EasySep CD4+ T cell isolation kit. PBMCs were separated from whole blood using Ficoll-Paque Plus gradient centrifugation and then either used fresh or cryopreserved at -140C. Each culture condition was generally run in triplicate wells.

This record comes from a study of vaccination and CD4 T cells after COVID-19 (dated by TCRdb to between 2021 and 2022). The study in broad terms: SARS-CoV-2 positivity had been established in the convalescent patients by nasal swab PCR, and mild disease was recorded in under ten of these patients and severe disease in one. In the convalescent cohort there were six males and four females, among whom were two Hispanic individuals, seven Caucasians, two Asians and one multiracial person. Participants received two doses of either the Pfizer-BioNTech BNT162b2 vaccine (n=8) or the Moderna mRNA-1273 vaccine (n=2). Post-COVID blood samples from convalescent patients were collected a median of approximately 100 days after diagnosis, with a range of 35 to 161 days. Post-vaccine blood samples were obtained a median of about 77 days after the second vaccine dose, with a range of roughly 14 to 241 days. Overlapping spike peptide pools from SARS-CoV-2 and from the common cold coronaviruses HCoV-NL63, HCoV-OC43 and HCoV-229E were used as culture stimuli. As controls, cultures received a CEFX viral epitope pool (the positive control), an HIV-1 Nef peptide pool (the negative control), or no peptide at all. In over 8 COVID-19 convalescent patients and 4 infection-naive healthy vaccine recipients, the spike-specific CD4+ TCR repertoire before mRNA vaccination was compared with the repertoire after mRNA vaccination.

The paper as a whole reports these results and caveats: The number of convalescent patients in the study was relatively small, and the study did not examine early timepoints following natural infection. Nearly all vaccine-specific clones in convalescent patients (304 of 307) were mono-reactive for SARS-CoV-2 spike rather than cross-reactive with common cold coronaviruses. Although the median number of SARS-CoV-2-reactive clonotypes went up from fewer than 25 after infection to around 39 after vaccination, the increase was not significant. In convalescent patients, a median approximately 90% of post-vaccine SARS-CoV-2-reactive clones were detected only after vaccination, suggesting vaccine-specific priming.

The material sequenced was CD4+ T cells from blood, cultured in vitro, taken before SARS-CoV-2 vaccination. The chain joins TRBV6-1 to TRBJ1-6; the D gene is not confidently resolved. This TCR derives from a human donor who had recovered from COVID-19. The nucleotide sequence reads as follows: TGTGCCAGCAGTGAAAGGGCAAGGACCCTCCACTTT. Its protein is CASSERARTLHF.